These 10 T cell receptor beta chains share one sample of origin, sequenced in a study of early stage breast cancer tumors. TCRdb keeps only in-frame clones here, not all; method: immunoSEQ multiplex PCR. This sample has around 28,000 clones, with over 70% found just once. The sample comprised breast tumor tissue. The receptors stem from a person between 30 and 45 years old with breast cancer.

The J gene is TRBJ2-1, the V gene TRBV2; TRBD2 aligns across 12 bases. Germline lookup yields CDR1 SNHLY and CDR2 FYNNEI. J lost 10 bases, V lost 0 bases, and 4 bases had no gene match. CDR3 size: 15 residues. The CDR3 here is CASSEATSGSREQFF. The CDR3 DNA sequence: TGTGCCAGCAGTGAAGCGACTAGCGGGAGCAGAGAGCAGTTCTTC.

This CDR3 is CASSQNFLPGQGDTEAFF. CDR3 sequence (DNA): TGTGCCAGCAGTCAGAATTTCTTACCGGGACAGGGGGACACTGAAGCTTTCTTT. This chain uses TRBV11-1 with TRBJ1-1; 11 bases are shared with TRBD1. Germline V CDR1 and CDR2: SGHAT, FQDESV (reference sequence). The J segment lost 3 bases and the V segment lost 6 bases, leaving 15 bases of the junction unmatched. The CDR3 loop spans 18 amino acids.

The V and J genes are TRBV4-1 and TRBJ2-7, with TRBD1 as a possible D gene (6 bases). Germline assignment: CDR1 MGHRA and CDR2 YSYEKL. V was clipped by 4 bases and J by 4 bases, with 17 bases between them. The CDR3 has 15 amino acids. In nucleotides, the CDR3 is TGCGCCAGCAGCCCGATAGTAGGACAGCCGTACGAGCAGTACTTC. This codes for CASSPIVGQPYEQYF.

This clone came up a few times. The V and J genes are TRBV6-5 and TRBJ2-3, with a tentative D call TRBD1 (5 bases). Per the germline V gene, CDR1 is MNHEY and CDR2 is SVGAGI. The CDR3 has 15 amino acids. V was cut by 4 bases and J by 0 bases, with 11 bases left in between. In DNA, the CDR3 is TGTGCCAGCAGTTTGATAGGGGCAAGCACAGATACGCAGTATTTT. This translates into CASSLIGASTDTQYF.

This chain uses TRBV21-1 with TRBJ1-5; TRBD1 was called by the table and not checked on the DNA. TRBV21-1 is a known pseudogene. This CDR3 comprises 17 residues. The CDR3 coding sequence is TGTGCCAGCAGCGGCATAGGGGACAGGGCACACAATCAGCCCCAGCATTTT. Translating gives CASSGIGDRAHNQPQHF.

The rearrangement joins TRBV11-3 to TRBJ1-1; 9 bases are shared with TRBD1. Germline assignment: CDR1 SGHNT and CDR2 YENEEA. V lost 5 bases to trimming and J lost 3 bases; unmatched junction nucleotides: 4. The length of the CDR3 is 14 residues. The CDR3 nucleotides are TGTGCCAGCAGCCTCCGGACAGGGGACACTGAAGCTTTCTTT. The encoded protein is CASSLRTGDTEAFF. Filled out from reference TRBV11-3 and TRBJ1-1, the complete variable domain reads EAGVVQSPRYKIIEKKQPVAFWCNPISGHNTLYWYLQNLGQGPELLIRYENEEAVDDSQLPKDRFSAERLKGVDSTLKIQPAELGDSAVYLCASSLRTGDTEAFFGQGTRLTVV.

The genes are TRBV7-2 and TRBJ2-1; the D gene is possibly TRBD2 (6 bases). Germline V gene data show CDR1 as SGHTA and CDR2 as FQGNSA. CDR3 length equals 18 residues. Trimming removed 6 bases from V and 1 base from J, with 22 bases in between. The DNA for the CDR3 is TGTGCCAGCAGGTTGGGAGGACGTGGGAGAAGGTCCTACAATGAGCAGTTCTTC. Translation gives CASRLGGRGRRSYNEQFF. Supplemented by reference TRBV7-2 and TRBJ2-1, the full variable domain reads GAGVSQSPSNKVTEKGKDVELRCDPISGHTALYWYRQSLGQGLEFLIYFQGNSAPDKSGLPSDRFSAERTGGSVSTLTIQRTQQEDSAVYLCASRLGGRGRRSYNEQFFGPGTRLTVL.

The J gene is TRBJ2-1, the V gene TRBV4-1, with 8 bases aligning to TRBD2. The germline V gene has CDR1 MGHRA and CDR2 YSYEKL. Losses at the gene ends were 1 base for V and 4 bases for J; bases not matched to a gene: 6. The CDR3 is 16 residues long. The CDR3 DNA is TGCGCCAGCAGCCAAGGGTCTAGCGGGTTATACAATGAGCAGTTCTTC. Its translation is CASSQGSSGLYNEQFF.

The chain links TRBV11-2 to TRBJ2-1; D possibly corresponds to TRBD1 (5 bases). The length of the CDR3 is 13 residues. The germline CDR1 and CDR2 sequences are SGHAT and FQNNGV. V gave up 2 bases and J gave up 16 bases, with 18 bases separating them. The CDR3 loop reads CASSLRYVDSRFF. The CDR3, as DNA: TGTGCCAGCAGCTTAAGGTACGTAGACAGTCGCTTCTTC. The variable domain in full, completed from reference TRBV11-2 and TRBJ2-1, reads EAGVAQSPRYKIIEKRQSVAFWCNPISGHATLYWYQQILGQGPKLLIQFQNNGVVDDSQLPKDRFSAERLKGVDSTLKIQPAKLEDSAVYLCASSLRYVDSRFFGPGTRLTVL.

This clone has more than one count but fewer than ten. This chain links TRBV28 with TRBJ1-2; 8 positions match TRBD1. V dropped 10 bases and J dropped 9; count of bases not matched to a gene: 13. This CDR3 is built from 13 residues. Germline V lookup: CDR1 MDHEN, CDR2 SYDVKM. The CDR3 coding sequence is TGTGCCACTTACTCAGGGGGCGGAGTCCGCTACACCTTC. Translated, it gives CATYSGGGVRYTF.